This T cell receptor (beta chain) was recovered during a study of PD-1 blockade in classical Hodgkin lymphoma. Overall study results and limits: Patients were excluded if nivolumab began under 1 year after ASCT (the autologous transplant). Healthy donors reportedly exceeded newly diagnosed patients in baseline TCR diversity.

As concerns this clone: What it binds is not known.

Profiled with immunoSEQ multiplex PCR; TCRdb holds only in-frame clones, not every one. The repertoire holds some 58,000 clones, with more than 75% as singletons. Relapse was seen in all patients after autologous stem cell transplantation, and brentuximab vedotin exposure was variable. Per germline, CDR1 SGHTA and CDR2 FQGNSA. The germline V and J ends were trimmed by 5 bases and 0 bases, with 10 bases remaining between them. This CDR3 is built from 15 residues. The chain carries TRBV7-2 and TRBJ2-2; no clear D gene. This sample comprised peripheral blood mononuclear cells (PBMCs), obtained before the second cycle of nivolumab. This receptor was identified in a human donor with classical Hodgkin lymphoma. The CDR3 nucleotides are TGTGCCAGCAGCCGTGTGGGAACGAACACCGGGGAGCTGTTTTTT. It specifies CASSRVGTNTGELFF.